This TCR beta chain is from a study of T cells in localized non-small cell lung cancer (TCRdb year 2020). For context, the study as a whole: Comparing tumors with uninvolved tumor-adjacent lungs, the study looked at the T cell repertoires of a few hundred patients with early-stage NSCLC. The cohort comprised roughly 220 treatment-naïve NSCLC patients with resected, localized lung tumors. Of the NSCLC patients, around 140 were male and roughly 100 were female, and the mean age was approximately 64 years. The research as a whole found: Because multi-region tumor sequencing was not performed, intratumor heterogeneity could not be ruled out. Since the design was exploratory, TCR variables were selected using unadjusted p-values with no false-discovery rate correction. Longer overall survival was associated with higher blood T cell density, whereas shorter survival was associated with higher adjacent-lung clonality. Of the top 100 tumor clones, a median of approximately 60 were detected in paired uninvolved adjacent lung; approximately 28 were also among that lung's top 100. Uninvolved tumor-adjacent lung showed the highest T cell clonality, higher than tumor, which suggests more focused antigenic responses in the uninvolved tumor-adjacent lung.

With regard to this clone: No cognate antigen has been identified for it. Base quality data are lacking; no much larger clone is found one base away.

CDR1 MNHEY and CDR2 SMNVEV were looked up in the germline V gene (reference sequence). Inclusive of the bounding cysteine and phenylalanine, the CDR3 is 14 residues long. Of the read, only the CDR3 DNA is kept; its 42 bases are in frame from base 1. V lost 6 bases and J lost 5 bases; the stretch between them is 14 bases long. At diagnosis, peripheral blood, uninvolved tumor-adjacent lung and tumor were collected and were preserved as a mix of fresh-frozen and FFPE material. For TCR repertoire profiling, the blood samples were analyzed as peripheral blood mononuclear cells. TCR beta CDR3 regions were sequenced from DNA using the immunoSEQ Assay. The source study handled its data this way. T cell density was computed as TCR beta template counts normalized to usable DNA estimated by amplifying housekeeping genes. Richness was estimated with the preseqR package, extrapolating to 400,000 templates for PBMC samples and 120,000 templates for tissue samples. Clonality was calculated as one minus Pielou's evenness. To identify tissue-enriched TCRs, differential abundance testing was run on productive amino-acid clonotypes with a minimum total count of 5 and an alpha of 0.1. The Jaccard Index and the Morisita Overlap Index were used to measure how much the repertoires overlapped between compartments. GLIPH grouped TCR beta CDR3s together with public tetramer-defined viral CDR3s, and a viral motif had to include at least three viral sequences and also show V-gene enrichment. TCRdb provides this immuneACCESS table in a form limited to in-frame rearrangements. Some clones are lacking; in checked studies, under half of them reflect an unresolved V gene, and why the rest are absent is not known. Clonal size and the V and J genes are those of that table, whereas D and trimming came from the DNA. This sample holds about 59,000 clones; about nine tenths were observed only once. The biggest ten clones account for about 20% of the sample.

The chain is assembled from TRBV27 and TRBJ1-5; TRBD1 is possibly the D segment (6 matching bases). The TCR originated in a man aged 35-75 years with stage I lung adenocarcinoma. This sample comprised peripheral blood, obtained before any cancer treatment. The CDR3 here reads CASRLTGSHQPQHF. The nucleotide sequence is TGTGCCAGCAGGCTAACAGGGTCACATCAGCCCCAGCATTTT.